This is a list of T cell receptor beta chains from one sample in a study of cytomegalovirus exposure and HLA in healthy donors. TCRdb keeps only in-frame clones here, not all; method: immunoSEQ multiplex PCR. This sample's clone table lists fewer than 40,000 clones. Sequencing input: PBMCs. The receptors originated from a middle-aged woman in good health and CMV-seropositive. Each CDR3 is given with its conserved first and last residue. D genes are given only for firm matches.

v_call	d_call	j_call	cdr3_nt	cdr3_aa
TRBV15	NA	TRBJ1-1	TGTGCCACCGATCCGGGTGTGAACACTGAAGCTTTCTTT	CATDPGVNTEAFF
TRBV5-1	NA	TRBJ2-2	TGCGCCAGCAGCCGACAGACGAACACCGGGGAGCTGTTTTTT	CASSRQTNTGELFF
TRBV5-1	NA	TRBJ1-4	TGCGCCAGCAGCTCGGGACACGGTAATGAAAAACTGTTTTTT	CASSSGHGNEKLFF
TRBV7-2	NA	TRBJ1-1	TGTGCCAGCAGCGACCTGGGGGGACGGACTGAAGCTTTCTTT	CASSDLGGRTEAFF
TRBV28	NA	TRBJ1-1	TGTGCCTCACAGGGAGCGAACACTGAAGCTTTCTTT	CASQGANTEAFF
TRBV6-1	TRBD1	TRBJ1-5	TGTGCCAGCAGTGGCCGGACAGGGGCTAGCAATCAGCCCCAGCATTTT	CASSGRTGASNQPQHF
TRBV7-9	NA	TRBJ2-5	TGTGCCAGCAGCTTACCAGTTCTCAAGACCCAGTACTTC	CASSLPVLKTQYF
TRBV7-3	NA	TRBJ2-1	TGTGCCAGCAGCTTAAATAGCGACTCCTACAATGAGCAGTTCTTC	CASSLNSDSYNEQFF
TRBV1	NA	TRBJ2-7	TGCACCAGCTCGGATGGCCCCGGGACTAGCGGGAGTTACGCCTACGAGCAGTACTTC	CTSSDGPGTSGSYAYEQYF
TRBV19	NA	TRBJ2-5	TGTGCCAGTAGTCTAGGGCCAGCCGCTGAGGCCCAGTACTTC	CASSLGPAAEAQYF
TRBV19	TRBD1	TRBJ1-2	TGTGCCAGTAGTATCCAGGGGGCAATTAACTATGGCTACACCTTC	CASSIQGAINYGYTF
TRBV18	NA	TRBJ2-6	TGTGCCAGCTCTTCGGGACACAACTCTGGGGCCAACGTCCTGACTTTC	CASSSGHNSGANVLTF
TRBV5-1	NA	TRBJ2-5	TGCGCCAGCGCTGCGGGCGGGATGTACCAAGAGACCCAGTACTTC	CASAAGGMYQETQYF
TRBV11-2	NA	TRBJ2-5	TGTGCCAGCAGCTTAGGATCGGGACACCCGACCCAGTACTTC	CASSLGSGHPTQYF
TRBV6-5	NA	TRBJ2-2	TGTGCCAGCAGCTCCGGGACACCGAACACCGGGGAGCTGTTTTTT	CASSSGTPNTGELFF
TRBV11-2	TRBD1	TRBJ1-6	TGTGCCAGCAGCCGGCGAGGGACAGGGGACTCACCCCTCCACTTT	CASSRRGTGDSPLHF
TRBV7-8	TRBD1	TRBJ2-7	TGTGCCAGCAGCCGTGGACAGGGGGGTTTTTACGAGCAGTACTTC	CASSRGQGGFYEQYF